This T cell receptor beta chain was retrieved from a study of shared clonotypes between healthy human individuals. Overall study: Each donor's CD8 memory used one plate, CD8 naive two, each CD4 subset three.

Study-level findings and limits: Clonotype sharing among donors was thought likely to change with sequencing depth. The small donor group covered limited genetic and exposure diversity. Among non-shared clonotypes, generation probabilities were lower than among those shared by all four donors.

Trimming took 6 bases from V and 0 from J, leaving 17 bases between them. This CDR3 comprises 16 residues. About this clone itself: Antigen: not known.

TCRdb keeps only in-frame clones here, not all; method: immunoSEQ multiplex PCR. The table has some 1,600,000 clones, approximately 98% seen once. The rearrangement uses TRBV5-3 and TRBJ2-3; D is possibly TRBD2 (5 bases). TRBV5-3 is an ORF for which the function is uncertain. The sequence came from a man aged 25-40 years in good health. The material sequenced was naive CD4+ T cells sorted from blood. As to subset: CD45RA+ positively selected. The CDR3 bases are TGTGCCAGAACGGTACGCCGAGCGGCTAGCACAGATACGCAGTATTTT. This sequence encodes CARTVRRAASTDTQYF.